These 3 T cell receptor beta chains were all obtained from the same sample, sequenced in a study of vaccination and CD4 T cells after COVID-19. No antigen has been identified for these receptors. With the Oncomine TCR Beta short-read assay, DNA from cultured CD4+ T cells was sequenced. One entry per CDR3 protein, called by TCRdb with MiXCR from the PCR reads. The sample records about 4,600 distinct CDR3 sequences, about 31% being singletons. Indicated treatment: roughly 11-day PBMC culture with coronavirus spike peptide pools or control peptides (ViraFEST assay). The material sequenced was CD4+ T cells from blood, cultured in vitro. The origin of the receptors is a human donor who had recovered from COVID-19.

There are a few counts of this clonotype. The chain couples TRBV6-5 to TRBJ1-2, with D tentatively TRBD1 (6 bases). V lost 0 bases, J lost 4 bases, and 15 bases lay in between. The V gene's germline CDR1 is MNHEY and CDR2 SVGAGI. The CDR3 has 16 amino acids. The CDR3 DNA reads TGTGCCAGCAGTTACTCGACGGGGGGCGCAGGCTATGGCTACACCTTC. Amino acids: CASSYSTGGAGYGYTF.

The CDR3 is CASGLFGAGYGYTF. The CDR3, as DNA: TGTGCCAGCGGATTGTTCGGGGCGGGCTATGGCTACACCTTC. V and J are TRBV6-1 and TRBJ1-2, with D tentatively TRBD1 (5 bases). V was clipped by 8 bases and J by 4 bases, with 17 bases between them. This CDR3 spans 14 amino acids. Germline CDR1 reads MNHNS; CDR2 reads SASEGT.

The V gene is TRBV2, the J gene TRBJ1-6, with 7 bases matching TRBD1. CDR3 length: 12 residues. Germline CDR1 SNHLY, CDR2 FYNNEI. V lost 10 bases and J lost 10; bases outside the gene matches: 7. In DNA, the CDR3 is TGTGCCACCAGGGGGACGGGCTCACCCCTCCACTTT. This encodes CATRGTGSPLHF. The whole variable domain, filled in from reference TRBV2 and TRBJ1-6, reads EPEVTQTPSHQVTQMGQEVILRCVPISNHLYFYWYRQILGQKVEFLVSFYNNEISEKSEIFDDQFSVERPDGSNFTLKIRSTKLEDSAMYFCATRGTGSPLHFGNGTRLTVT.